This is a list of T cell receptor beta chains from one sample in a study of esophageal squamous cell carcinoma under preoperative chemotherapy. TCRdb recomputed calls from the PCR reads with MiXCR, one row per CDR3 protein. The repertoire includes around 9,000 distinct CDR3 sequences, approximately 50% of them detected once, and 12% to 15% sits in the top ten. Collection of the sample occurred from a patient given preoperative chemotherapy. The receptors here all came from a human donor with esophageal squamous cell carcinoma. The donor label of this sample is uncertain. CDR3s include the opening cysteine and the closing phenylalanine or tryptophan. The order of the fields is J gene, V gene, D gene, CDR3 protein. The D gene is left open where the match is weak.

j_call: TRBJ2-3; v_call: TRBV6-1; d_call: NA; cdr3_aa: CASSEAQGWGTDTQYF
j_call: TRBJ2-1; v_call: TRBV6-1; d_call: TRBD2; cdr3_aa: CASSRLAANNEQFF
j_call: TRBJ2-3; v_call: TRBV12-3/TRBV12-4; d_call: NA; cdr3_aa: CASSLVSSTDTQYF
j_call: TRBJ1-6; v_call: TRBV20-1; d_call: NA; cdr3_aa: CSARQGGENSPLHF
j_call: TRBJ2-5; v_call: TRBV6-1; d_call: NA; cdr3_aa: CASGPTEYQETQYF
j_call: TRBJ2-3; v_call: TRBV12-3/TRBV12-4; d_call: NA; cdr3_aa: CASTKNDGGGTQYF
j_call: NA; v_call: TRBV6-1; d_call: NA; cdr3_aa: CASRLDGTPSSYEQYF
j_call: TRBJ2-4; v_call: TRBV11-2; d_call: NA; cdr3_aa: CASSLEGMCEGNTQYF
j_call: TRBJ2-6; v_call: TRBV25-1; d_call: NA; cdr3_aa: CASSDDSGANVLTF
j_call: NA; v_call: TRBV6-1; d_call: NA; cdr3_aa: CASTPGATYEQYF
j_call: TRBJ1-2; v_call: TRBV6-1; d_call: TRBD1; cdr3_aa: CASSEARQGINVRGYTF
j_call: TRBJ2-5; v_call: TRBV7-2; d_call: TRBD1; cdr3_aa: CASSRTGVPQQETQYF
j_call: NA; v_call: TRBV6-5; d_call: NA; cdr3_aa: CASSILNWGYEQYF
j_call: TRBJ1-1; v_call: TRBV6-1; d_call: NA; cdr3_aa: CASSTDHPNPAFF
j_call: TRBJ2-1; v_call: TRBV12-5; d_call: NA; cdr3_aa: CASEGPGRFF
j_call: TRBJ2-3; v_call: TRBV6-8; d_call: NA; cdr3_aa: CAGGGRGETQYF
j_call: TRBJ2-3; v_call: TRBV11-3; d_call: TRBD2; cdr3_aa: CARGLQAGGRDTQYF
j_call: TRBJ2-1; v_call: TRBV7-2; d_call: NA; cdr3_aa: CASSPSESSYNEQFF
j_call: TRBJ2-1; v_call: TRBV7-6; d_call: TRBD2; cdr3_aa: CASSLDTAGGGEQFF
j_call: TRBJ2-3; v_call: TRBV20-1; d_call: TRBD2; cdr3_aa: CSARDLWLAGGTNTDTQYF
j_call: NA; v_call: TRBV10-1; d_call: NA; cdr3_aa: CASRGKGGRDKEIQFF
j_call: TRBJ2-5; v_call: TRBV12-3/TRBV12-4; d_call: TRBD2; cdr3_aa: CASSPREGINNEQYF
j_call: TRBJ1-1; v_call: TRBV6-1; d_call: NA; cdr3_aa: CASLKGGAEVRTEAFF
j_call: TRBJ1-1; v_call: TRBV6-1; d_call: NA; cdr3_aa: CASSDHGLNTEAFF
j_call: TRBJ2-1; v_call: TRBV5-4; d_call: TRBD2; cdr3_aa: CASSLELAGYSSYNEQFF
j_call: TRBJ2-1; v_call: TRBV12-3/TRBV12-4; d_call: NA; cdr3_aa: CASSLPRTGGFF
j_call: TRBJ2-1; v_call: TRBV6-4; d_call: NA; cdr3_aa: CASSEEYNEQFF
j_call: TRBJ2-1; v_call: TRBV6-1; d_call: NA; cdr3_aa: CASSRQDTDYEQFF
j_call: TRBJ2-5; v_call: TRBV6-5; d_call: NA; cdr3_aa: CASSSRGGDWETQYF
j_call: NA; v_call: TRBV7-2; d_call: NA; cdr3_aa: CASSFWTEKGEQYF